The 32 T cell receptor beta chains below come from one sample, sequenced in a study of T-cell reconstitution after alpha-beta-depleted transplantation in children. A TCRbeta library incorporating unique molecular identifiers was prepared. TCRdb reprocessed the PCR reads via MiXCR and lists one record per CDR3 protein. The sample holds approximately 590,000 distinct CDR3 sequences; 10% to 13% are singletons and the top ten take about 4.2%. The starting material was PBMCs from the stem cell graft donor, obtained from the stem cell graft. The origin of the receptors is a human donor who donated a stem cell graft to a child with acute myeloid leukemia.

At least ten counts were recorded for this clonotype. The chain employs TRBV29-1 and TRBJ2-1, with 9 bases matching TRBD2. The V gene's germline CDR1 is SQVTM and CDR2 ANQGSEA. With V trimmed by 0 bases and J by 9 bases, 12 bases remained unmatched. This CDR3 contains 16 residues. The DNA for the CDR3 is TGCAGCGTTGAAGATCTAGGGACTAGCTTTAGCGGTGAGCAGTTCTTC. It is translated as CSVEDLGTSFSGEQFF.

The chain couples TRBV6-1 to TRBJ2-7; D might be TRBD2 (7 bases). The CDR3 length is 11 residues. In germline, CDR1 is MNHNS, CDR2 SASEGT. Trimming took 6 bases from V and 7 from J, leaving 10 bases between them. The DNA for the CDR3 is TGTGCCAGCAGGGGGGGGCCTGAGCAGTACTTC. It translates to CASRGGPEQYF.

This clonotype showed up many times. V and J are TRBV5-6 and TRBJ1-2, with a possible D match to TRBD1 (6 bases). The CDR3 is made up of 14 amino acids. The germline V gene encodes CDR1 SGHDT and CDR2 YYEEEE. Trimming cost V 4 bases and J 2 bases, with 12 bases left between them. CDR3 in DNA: TGTGCCAGCAGCCCCAGGACAGCCAACTATGGCTACACCTTC. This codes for CASSPRTANYGYTF.

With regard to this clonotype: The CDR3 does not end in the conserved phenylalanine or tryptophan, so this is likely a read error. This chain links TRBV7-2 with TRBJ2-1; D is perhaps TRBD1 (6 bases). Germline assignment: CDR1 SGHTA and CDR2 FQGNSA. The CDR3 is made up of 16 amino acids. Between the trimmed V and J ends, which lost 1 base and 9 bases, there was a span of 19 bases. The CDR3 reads CASSLERTVPWSEQFY. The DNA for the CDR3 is TGTGCCAGCAGCTTAGAGCGGACAGTACCCTGGAGTGAGCAGTTCTAC.

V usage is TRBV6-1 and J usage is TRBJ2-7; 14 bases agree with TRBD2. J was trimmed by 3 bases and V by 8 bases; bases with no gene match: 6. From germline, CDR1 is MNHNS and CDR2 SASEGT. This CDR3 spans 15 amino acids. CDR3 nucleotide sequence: TGTGCCAGCGGGACTAGCGGGAGCTTTGGCTACGAGCAGTACTTC. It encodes CASGTSGSFGYEQYF.

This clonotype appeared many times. The CDR3 region has the DNA TGCGCCAGCAGTCCGGCGGGCTCTAACACCGGGGAGCTGTTTTTT. This codes for CASSPAGSNTGELFF. The chain recombines TRBV5-1 with TRBJ2-2, with a tentative D call TRBD2 (5 bases). The ends were cut back, 5 bases at V and 2 bases at J, with 13 bases in the middle. Germline-derived CDR1 and CDR2 are SGHRS and YFSETQ. CDR3 length equals 15 residues. Combining the CDR3 with reference TRBV5-1 and TRBJ2-2 gives the whole variable domain KAGVTQTPRYLIKTRGQQVTLSCSPISGHRSVSWYQQTPGQGLQFLFEYFSETQRNKGNFPGRFSGRQFSNSRSEMNVSTLELGDSALYLCASSPAGSNTGELFFGEGSRLTVL.

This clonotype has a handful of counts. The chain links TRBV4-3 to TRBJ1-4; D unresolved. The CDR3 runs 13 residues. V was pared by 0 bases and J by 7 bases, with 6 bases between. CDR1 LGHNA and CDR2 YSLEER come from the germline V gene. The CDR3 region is CASSQDRAEKLFF. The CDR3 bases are TGCGCCAGCAGCCAAGATAGGGCTGAAAAACTGTTTTTT.

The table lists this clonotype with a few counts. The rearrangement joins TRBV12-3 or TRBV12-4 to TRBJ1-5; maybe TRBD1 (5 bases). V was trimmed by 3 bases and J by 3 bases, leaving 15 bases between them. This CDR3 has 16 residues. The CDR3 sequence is CASSFSTAQPNQPQHF. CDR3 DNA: TGTGCCAGCAGTTTCTCGACAGCCCAACCCAATCAGCCCCAGCATTTT.

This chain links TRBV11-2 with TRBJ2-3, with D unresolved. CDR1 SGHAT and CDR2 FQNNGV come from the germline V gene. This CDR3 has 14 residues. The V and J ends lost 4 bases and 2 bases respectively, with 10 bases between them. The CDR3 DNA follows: TGTGCCAGCAGCTACAACTCTGACACAGATACGCAGTATTTT. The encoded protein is CASSYNSDTDTQYF.

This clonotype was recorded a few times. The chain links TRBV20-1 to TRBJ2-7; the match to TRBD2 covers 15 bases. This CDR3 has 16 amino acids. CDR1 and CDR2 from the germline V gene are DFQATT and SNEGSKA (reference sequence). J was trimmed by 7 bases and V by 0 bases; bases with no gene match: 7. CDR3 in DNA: TGCAGTGCTAGAGACCGGGGACTAGCGGGAGGTAGGGAGCAGTACTTC. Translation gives CSARDRGLAGGREQYF.

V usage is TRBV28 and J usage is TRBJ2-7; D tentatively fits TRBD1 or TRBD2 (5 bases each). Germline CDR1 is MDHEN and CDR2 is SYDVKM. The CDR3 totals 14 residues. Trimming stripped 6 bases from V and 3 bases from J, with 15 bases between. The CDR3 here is CASREPGTRYEQYF. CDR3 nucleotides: TGTGCCAGCAGAGAGCCGGGGACGCGCTACGAGCAGTACTTC.

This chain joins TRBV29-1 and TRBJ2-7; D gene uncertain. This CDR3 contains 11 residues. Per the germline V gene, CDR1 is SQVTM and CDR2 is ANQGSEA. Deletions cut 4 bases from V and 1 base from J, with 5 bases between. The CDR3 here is CSVGHSYEQYF. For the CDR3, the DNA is TGCAGCGTTGGACATTCCTACGAGCAGTACTTC.

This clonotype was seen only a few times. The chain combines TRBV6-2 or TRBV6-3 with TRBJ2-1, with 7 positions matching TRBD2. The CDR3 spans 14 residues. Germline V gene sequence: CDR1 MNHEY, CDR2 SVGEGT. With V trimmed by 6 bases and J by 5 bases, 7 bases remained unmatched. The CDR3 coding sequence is TGTGCCAGCAGGCCGACTAGCATCCACAATGAGCAGTTCTTC. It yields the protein CASRPTSIHNEQFF.

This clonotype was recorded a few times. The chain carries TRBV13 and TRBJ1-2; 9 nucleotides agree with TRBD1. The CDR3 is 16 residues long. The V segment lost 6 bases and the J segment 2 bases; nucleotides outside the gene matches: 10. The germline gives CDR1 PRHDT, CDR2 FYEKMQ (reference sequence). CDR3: CASRFTGGSPNYGYTF. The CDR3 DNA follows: TGTGCCAGCAGATTCACAGGGGGCTCCCCCAACTATGGCTACACCTTC.

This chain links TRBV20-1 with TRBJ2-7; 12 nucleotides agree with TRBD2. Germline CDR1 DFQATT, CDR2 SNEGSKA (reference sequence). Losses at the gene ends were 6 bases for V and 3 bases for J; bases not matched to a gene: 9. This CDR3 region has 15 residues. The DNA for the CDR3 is TGCAGTGCGTCCCCCGTGACTAGCGGGAGCTACGAGCAGTACTTC. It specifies CSASPVTSGSYEQYF.

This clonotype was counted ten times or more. CDR3 coding DNA: TGTGCCAGCAGCCTTGCTCGTGCTGGAAACACCATATATTTT. This encodes CASSLARAGNTIYF. The chain has TRBV3-1 and TRBJ1-3; unclear D gene. The ends were cut back, 4 bases at V and 2 bases at J, with 9 bases in the middle. CDR1 is LGHDT and CDR2 is YNNKEL in the germline V gene (reference sequence). CDR3 length: 14 residues.

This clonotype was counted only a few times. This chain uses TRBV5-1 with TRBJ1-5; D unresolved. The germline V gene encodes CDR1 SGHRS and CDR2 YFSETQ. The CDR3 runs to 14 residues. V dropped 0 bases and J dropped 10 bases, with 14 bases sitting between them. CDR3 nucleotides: TGCGCCAGCAGCTTGGGAGAATATCCAGGCCCCCAGCATTTT. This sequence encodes CASSLGEYPGPQHF.

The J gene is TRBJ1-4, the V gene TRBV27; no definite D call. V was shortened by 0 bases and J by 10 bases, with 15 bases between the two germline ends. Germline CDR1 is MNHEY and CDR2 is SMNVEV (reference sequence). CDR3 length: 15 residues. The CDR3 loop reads CASSLSNGNVGKLFF. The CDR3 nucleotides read TGTGCCAGCAGTTTATCGAATGGGAACGTGGGAAAACTGTTTTTT.

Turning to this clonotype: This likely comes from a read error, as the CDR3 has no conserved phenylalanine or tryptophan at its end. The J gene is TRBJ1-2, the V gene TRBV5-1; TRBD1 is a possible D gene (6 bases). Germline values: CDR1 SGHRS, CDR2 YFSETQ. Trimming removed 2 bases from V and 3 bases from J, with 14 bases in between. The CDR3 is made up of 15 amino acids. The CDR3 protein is CASSLAGALDYGYTI. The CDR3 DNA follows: TGCGCCAGCAGCTTAGCAGGGGCGCTCGACTATGGCTACACCATC.

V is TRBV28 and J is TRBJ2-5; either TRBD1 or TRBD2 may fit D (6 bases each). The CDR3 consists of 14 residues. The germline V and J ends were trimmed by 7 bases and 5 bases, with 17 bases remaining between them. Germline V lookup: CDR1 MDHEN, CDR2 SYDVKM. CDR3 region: CASTLPGAGETQYF. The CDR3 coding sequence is TGTGCCAGCACCCTCCCAGGGGCGGGGGAGACCCAGTACTTC.

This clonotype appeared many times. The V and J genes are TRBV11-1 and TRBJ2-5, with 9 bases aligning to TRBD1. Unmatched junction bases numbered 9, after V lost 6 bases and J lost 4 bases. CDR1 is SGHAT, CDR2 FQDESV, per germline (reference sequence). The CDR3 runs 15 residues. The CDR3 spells CASSSRDRVLETQYF. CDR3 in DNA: TGTGCCAGCAGTTCCCGGGACAGGGTTTTAGAGACCCAGTACTTC. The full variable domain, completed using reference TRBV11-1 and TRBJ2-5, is EAEVAQSPRYKITEKSQAVAFWCDPISGHATLYWYRQILGQGPELLVQFQDESVVDDSQLPKDRFSAERLKGVDSTLKIQPAELGDSAMYLCASSSRDRVLETQYFGPGTRLLVL.

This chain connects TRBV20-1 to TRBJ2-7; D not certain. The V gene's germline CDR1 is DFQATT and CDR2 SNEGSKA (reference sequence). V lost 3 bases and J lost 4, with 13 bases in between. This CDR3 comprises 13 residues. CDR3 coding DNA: TGCAGTGCTAGGGGCAGCCAGCCTTACGAGCAGTACTTC. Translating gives CSARGSQPYEQYF.

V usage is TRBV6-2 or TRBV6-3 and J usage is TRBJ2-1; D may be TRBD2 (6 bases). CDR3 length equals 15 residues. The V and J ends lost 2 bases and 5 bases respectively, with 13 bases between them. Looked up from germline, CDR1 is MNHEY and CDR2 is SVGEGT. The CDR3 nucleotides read TGTGCCAGCAGTTACGGCGGGAAGGCTAACAATGAGCAGTTCTTC. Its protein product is CASSYGGKANNEQFF.

The CDR3 sequence: CASSTRTGGFEQFF. In DNA, the CDR3 is TGTGCCAGCAGTACACGGACAGGGGGCTTTGAGCAGTTCTTC. This sequence joins TRBV12-3 or TRBV12-4 and TRBJ2-1; 11 nucleotides line up with TRBD1. There are 14 residues in the CDR3. The trim removed 5 bases at V and 9 bases at J, leaving 6 bases unmatched.

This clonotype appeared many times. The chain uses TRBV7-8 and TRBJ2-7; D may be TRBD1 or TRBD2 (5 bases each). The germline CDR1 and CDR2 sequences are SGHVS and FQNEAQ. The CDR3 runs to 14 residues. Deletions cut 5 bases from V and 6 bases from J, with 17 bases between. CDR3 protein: CASSLTSGGSEQYF. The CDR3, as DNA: TGTGCCAGCAGCCTCACAAGTGGGGGAAGCGAGCAGTACTTC.

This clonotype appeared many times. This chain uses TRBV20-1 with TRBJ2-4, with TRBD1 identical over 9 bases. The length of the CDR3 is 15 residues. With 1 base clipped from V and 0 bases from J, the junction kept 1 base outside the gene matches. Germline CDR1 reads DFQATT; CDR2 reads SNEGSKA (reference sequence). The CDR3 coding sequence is TGCAGTGCTAGAGGGACAGGGGAAGCCAAAAACATTCAGTACTTC. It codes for CSARGTGEAKNIQYF.

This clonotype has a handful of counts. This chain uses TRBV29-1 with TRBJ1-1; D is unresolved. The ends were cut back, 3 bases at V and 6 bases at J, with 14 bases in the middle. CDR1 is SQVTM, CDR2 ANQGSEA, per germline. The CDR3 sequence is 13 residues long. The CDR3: CSVEKGVAAEAFF. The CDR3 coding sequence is TGCAGCGTTGAGAAAGGCGTCGCGGCTGAAGCTTTCTTT.

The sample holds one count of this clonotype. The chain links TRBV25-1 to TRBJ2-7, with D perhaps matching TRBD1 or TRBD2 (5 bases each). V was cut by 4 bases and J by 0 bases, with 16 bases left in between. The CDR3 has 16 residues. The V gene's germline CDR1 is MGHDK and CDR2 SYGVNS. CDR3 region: CASSAPGRKSSYEQYF. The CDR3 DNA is TGTGCCAGCAGTGCCCCGGGACGTAAAAGCTCCTACGAGCAGTACTTC.

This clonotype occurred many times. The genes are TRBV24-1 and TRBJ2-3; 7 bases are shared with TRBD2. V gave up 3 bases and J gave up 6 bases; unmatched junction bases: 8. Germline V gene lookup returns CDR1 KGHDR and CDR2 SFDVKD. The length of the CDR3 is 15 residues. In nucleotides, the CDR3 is TGTGCCACCAGTGATCCCACTAGCGCCGGGGATACGCAGTATTTT. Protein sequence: CATSDPTSAGDTQYF.

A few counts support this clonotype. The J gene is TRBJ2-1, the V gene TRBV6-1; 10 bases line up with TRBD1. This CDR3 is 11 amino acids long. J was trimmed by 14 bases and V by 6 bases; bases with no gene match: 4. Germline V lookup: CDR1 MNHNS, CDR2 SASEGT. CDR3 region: CASRDRGRKFF. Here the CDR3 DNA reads TGTGCCAGCAGAGACAGGGGGCGAAAGTTCTTC.

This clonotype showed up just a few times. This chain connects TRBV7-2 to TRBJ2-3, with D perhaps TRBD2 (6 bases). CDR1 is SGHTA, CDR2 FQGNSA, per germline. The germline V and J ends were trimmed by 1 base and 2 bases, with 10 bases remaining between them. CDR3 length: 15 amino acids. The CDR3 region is CASSLGGGLTDTQYF. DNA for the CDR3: TGTGCCAGCAGCTTAGGCGGAGGGCTCACAGATACGCAGTATTTT.

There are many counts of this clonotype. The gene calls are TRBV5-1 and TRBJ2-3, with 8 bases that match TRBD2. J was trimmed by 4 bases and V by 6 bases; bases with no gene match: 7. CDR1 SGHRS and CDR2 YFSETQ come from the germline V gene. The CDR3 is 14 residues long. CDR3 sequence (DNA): TGCGCCAGCAAGACGGCGGGAGGTTCAGATACGCAGTATTTT. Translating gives CASKTAGGSDTQYF.